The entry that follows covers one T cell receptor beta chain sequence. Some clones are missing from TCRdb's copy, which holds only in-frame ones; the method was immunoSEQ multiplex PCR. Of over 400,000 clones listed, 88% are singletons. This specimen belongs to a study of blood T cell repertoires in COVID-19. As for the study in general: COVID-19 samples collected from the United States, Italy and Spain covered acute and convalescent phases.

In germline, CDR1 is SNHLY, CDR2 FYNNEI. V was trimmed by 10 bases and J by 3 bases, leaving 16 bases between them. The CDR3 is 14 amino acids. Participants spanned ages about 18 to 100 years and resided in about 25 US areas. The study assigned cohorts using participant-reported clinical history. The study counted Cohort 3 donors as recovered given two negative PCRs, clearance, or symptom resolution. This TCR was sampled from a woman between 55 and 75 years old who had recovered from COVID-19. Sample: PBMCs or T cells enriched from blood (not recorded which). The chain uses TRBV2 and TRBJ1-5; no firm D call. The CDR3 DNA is TGTGCCACAGCTATGGGCAGGTCCAATCAGCCCCAGCATTTT. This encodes CATAMGRSNQPQHF.